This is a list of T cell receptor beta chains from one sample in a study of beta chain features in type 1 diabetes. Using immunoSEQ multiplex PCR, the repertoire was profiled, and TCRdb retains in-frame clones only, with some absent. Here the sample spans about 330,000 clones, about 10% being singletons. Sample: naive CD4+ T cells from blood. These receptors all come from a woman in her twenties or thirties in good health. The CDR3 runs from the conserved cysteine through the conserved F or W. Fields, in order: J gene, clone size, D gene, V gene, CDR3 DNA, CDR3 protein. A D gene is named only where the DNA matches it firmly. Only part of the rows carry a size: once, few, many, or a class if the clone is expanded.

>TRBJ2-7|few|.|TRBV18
TGTGCCAGCTCTCCCACAGGCCCGGACGAGCAGTACTTC
CASSPTGPDEQYF
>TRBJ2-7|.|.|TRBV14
TGTGCCAGCAGCCCCCACCCGGATGAGCGGGAGCAGTACTTC
CASSPHPDEREQYF
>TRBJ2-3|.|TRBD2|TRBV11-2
TGTGCCAGCAGCTTTAGCGGGAGAACAGATACGCAGTATTTT
CASSFSGRTDTQYF
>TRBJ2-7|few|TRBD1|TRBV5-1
TGCGCCAGCCACTCCGGGACAGGGTTACACGAGCAGTACTTC
CASHSGTGLHEQYF
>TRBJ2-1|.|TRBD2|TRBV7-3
TGTGCCAGCAGCTCCGGGGGGGGCAATGAGCAGTTCTTC
CASSSGGGNEQFF
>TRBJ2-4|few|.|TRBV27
TGTGCCAGCAGTTCTCTAGCCAAAAACATTCAGTACTTC
CASSSLAKNIQYF
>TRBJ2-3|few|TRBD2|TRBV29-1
TGCAGCGTTGAGACACCGGGACTAGCGGGAGGAGATACGCAGTATTTT
CSVETPGLAGGDTQYF
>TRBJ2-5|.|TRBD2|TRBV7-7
TGTGCTAGCAGCCATAGCGGGAGGGGTGAGACCCAGTACTTC
CASSHSGRGETQYF
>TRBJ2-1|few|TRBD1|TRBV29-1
TGCAGCGCTTCTACGGACAGGAGCTCCTACAATGAGCAGTTCTTC
CSASTDRSSYNEQFF
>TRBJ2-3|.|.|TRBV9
TGTGCCAGCAGCGTAGCGGTGGGGCCAGCCGCAGATACGCAGTATTTT
CASSVAVGPAADTQYF
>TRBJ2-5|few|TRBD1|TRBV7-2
TGTGCCAGCAGCTTATTCCCGACAGGGATAGGCCAAGAGACCCAGTACTTC
CASSLFPTGIGQETQYF
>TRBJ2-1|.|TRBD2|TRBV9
TGTGCCAGCAGCGTACTCGGGACTAGCGGGGCTTACAATGAGCAGTTCTTC
CASSVLGTSGAYNEQFF
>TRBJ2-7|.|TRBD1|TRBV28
TGTGCCAGCAGTCCGACCGACAGGGACCCTACCCTCGAGCAGTACTTC
CASSPTDRDPTLEQYF
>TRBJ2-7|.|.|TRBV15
TGTGCCACCAGCTCCATTACAGGGTACGAGCAGTACTTC
CATSSITGYEQYF
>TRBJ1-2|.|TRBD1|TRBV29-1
TGCAGCGTTGAAGTTATCGGGACAGGGAACTATGGCTACACCTTC
CSVEVIGTGNYGYTF
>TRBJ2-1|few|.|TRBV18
TGTGCCAGCTCACCCAGTATCGAACCCGGGAGACACAATGAGCAGTTCTTC
CASSPSIEPGRHNEQFF
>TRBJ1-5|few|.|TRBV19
TGTGCCAGTACCACGACAGGATTTTCTTATCAGCCCCAGCATTTT
CASTTTGFSYQPQHF
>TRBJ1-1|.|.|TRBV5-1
TGCGCCAGCAGCTTGGTCGGGGATACGAATACTGAAGCTTTCTTT
CASSLVGDTNTEAFF
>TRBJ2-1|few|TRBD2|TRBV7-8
TGTGCCAGCAGCGAGTATAGCGGGAGCTCCTACAATGAGCAGTTCTTC
CASSEYSGSSYNEQFF
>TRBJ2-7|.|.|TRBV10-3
TGTGCCATCAGTGAGGTTAGAGCTTTCAAGGAGCAGTACTTC
CAISEVRAFKEQYF
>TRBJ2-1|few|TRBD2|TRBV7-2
TGTGCCAGCAGCTTAAAGCGGGACGGTGAGCAGTTCTTC
CASSLKRDGEQFF
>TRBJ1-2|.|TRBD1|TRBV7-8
TGTGCCAGCAGCTTACAGGGGGCGGGTCTTGGCTACACCTTC
CASSLQGAGLGYTF